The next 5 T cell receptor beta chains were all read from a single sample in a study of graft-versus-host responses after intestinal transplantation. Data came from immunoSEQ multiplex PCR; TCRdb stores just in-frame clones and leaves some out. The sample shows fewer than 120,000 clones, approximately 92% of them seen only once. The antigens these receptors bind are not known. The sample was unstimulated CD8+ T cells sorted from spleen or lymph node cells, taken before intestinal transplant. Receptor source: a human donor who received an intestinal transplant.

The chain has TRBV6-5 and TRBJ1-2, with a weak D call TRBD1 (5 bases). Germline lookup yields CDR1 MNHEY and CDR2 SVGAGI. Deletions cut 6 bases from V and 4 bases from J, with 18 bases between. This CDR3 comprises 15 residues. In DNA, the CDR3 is TGTGCCAGCAGCCCACTCAACCAGGGTGGCTATGGCTACACCTTC. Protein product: CASSPLNQGGYGYTF.

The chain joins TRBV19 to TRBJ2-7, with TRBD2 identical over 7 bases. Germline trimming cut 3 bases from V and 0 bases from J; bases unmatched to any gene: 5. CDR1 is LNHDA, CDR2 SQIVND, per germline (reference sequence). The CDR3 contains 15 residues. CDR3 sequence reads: CASSIGSGSSYEQYF. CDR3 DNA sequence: TGTGCCAGTAGTATTGGTAGCGGGTCCTCCTACGAGCAGTACTTC.

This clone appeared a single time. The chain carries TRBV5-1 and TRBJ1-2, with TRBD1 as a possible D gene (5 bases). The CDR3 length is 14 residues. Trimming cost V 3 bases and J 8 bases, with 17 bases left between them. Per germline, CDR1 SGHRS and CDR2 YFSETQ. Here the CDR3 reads CASSSYSRDGGYTF. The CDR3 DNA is TGCGCCAGCAGCTCTTATAGCAGGGATGGAGGCTACACCTTC.

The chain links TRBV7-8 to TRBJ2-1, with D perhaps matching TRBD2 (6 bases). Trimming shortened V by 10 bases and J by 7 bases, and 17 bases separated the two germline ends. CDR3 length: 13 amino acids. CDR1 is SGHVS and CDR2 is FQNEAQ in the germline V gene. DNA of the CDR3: TGTGCCACACGGGACTTTGACGAGAATGAGCAGTTCTTC. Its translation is CATRDFDENEQFF.

The CDR3 sequence: CASSPWLAGAYNEQFF. CDR3 DNA: TGTGCCAGCAGCCCGTGGCTAGCGGGTGCCTACAATGAGCAGTTCTTC. The V and J genes are TRBV11-2 and TRBJ2-1; TRBD2 aligns across 8 bases. Unmatched junction bases numbered 8, after V lost 5 bases and J lost 2 bases. Germline assignment: CDR1 SGHAT and CDR2 FQNNGV. The CDR3 has 16 residues. Supplemented by reference TRBV11-2 and TRBJ2-1, the full variable domain reads EAGVAQSPRYKIIEKRQSVAFWCNPISGHATLYWYQQILGQGPKLLIQFQNNGVVDDSQLPKDRFSAERLKGVDSTLKIQPAKLEDSAVYLCASSPWLAGAYNEQFFGPGTRLTVL.